What follows describes a single T cell receptor (beta chain). Its antigen is not identified. This record belongs to a study of T cell repertoires in cytomegalovirus infection. Study-level points and caveats: It was HLA-C-restricted CMV-specific TCR beta clonotypes that dominated the response ex vivo.

TCRdb reprocessed the reads via MiXCR and lists one record per CDR3 protein. The sample comprises under 450,000 distinct CDR3 sequences, approximately 30% of which are singletons, and approximately 15% rests with the top ten. Germline V gene lookup returns CDR1 LNHDA and CDR2 SQIVND (reference sequence). V shed 7 bases and J shed 3 bases, with 12 bases lying between them. This CDR3 comprises 13 residues. This rearrangement joins TRBV19 to TRBJ1-1; unclear D gene. Sample: cultured PBMCs, taken from culture after CMV antigen stimulation. The TCR was taken from a human donor in good health (CMV status not recorded). Some clones in this sample may be carry-over from other donors' samples. The CDR3 sequence: CASTPTYDTEAFF. Written as DNA, the CDR3 is TGTGCCAGTACCCCTACGTACGACACTGAAGCTTTCTTT.